Listed below are T cell receptor beta chains from one sample, sequenced in a study of T-cell memory formation after mild COVID-19. TCRdb redid the calling of the 5' RACE reads with MiXCR, one entry per CDR3 protein. The data contain some 600,000 distinct CDR3 sequences, 17% of them seen just once; the ten biggest clones take up just over 8%. Input material: PBMCs or a T cell subset sorted from them (not recorded which). These TCRs come from an adult woman who had mild COVID-19 (a few samples of this study predate the infection). Cell type and time point are not known. CDR3s include the opening cysteine and the closing phenylalanine or tryptophan. A D gene is named only where the DNA matches it firmly. Size values are once, few and many counts, or a class for expanded clones, and some rows have none.

V gene	D gene	clone size	J gene	CDR3 protein	CDR3 DNA
TRBV5-1	.	few	TRBJ2-7	CASTDEQYF	TGCGCCAGCACCGACGAGCAGTACTTC
TRBV5-1	TRBD1	few	TRBJ2-7	CASSLAGNRGIGYEQYF	TGCGCCAGCAGCTTGGCCGGGAACAGGGGAATCGGCTACGAGCAGTACTTC
TRBV6-2/TRBV6-3	TRBD1	.	TRBJ1-1	CASSYSKGQVMNTEAFF	TGTGCCAGCAGTTACTCGAAGGGACAGGTAATGAACACTGAAGCTTTCTTT
TRBV24-1	.	few	TRBJ2-1	CATGKDISEQFF	TGTGCCACCGGGAAGGATATCAGTGAGCAGTTCTTC
TRBV12-3/TRBV12-4	.	.	TRBJ1-2	CASRGGGVGGYGYTF	TGTGCCAGCAGAGGAGGGGGGGTTGGTGGCTATGGCTACACCTTC
TRBV4-2	TRBD2	.	TRBJ2-7	CASSQDQGGPTYEQYF	TGTGCCAGCAGCCAAGATCAGGGAGGGCCAACCTACGAGCAGTACTTC
TRBV29-1	.	.	TRBJ1-2	CSVWTPGRQGVGGYTF	TGCAGCGTTTGGACCCCCGGGCGGCAGGGCGTCGGTGGCTACACCTTC
TRBV20-1	.	few	TRBJ1-1	CSAPRARQLNTEAFF	TGCAGTGCTCCACGCGCCCGACAGTTGAACACTGAAGCTTTCTTT
TRBV12-3/TRBV12-4	.	few	TRBJ1-1	CASSRENRAEAFF	TGTGCCAGCAGCCGGGAGAACAGGGCTGAAGCTTTCTTT
TRBV5-6	.	.	TRBJ2-1	CASSGLDERSYNEQFF	TGTGCCAGCAGCGGATTGGATGAGCGTTCCTACAATGAGCAGTTCTTC
TRBV19	.	.	TRBJ1-2	CASSPSGIYHGYTF	TGTGCCAGTAGTCCCTCGGGGATTTACCATGGCTACACCTTC
TRBV7-6	.	many	TRBJ1-1	CASSLEAGVNTEAFF	TGTGCCAGCAGCTTAGAAGCTGGCGTGAACACTGAAGCTTTCTTT
TRBV7-3	TRBD2	few	TRBJ2-1	CASSLDRWAGGPVEQFF	TGTGCCAGCAGTCTCGACCGTTGGGCGGGGGGGCCGGTTGAGCAGTTCTTC
TRBV20-1	.	.	TRBJ2-7	CSARAGLYEQYF	TGCAGTGCTAGAGCGGGGCTCTACGAGCAGTACTTC
TRBV5-1	TRBD1	few	TRBJ1-1	CASTRQGTNTEAFF	TGCGCCAGCACTCGACAGGGGACAAACACTGAAGCTTTCTTT
TRBV2	.	few	TRBJ2-7	CASSPYLGLQYF	TGTGCCAGCAGTCCCTACCTGGGACTGCAGTACTTC
TRBV5-6	TRBD1	.	TRBJ1-2	CASKVFGQGNNGYTF	TGTGCCAGCAAGGTCTTCGGACAGGGCAACAATGGCTACACCTTC
TRBV20-1	.	few	TRBJ2-5	CSARPAEHPQETQYF	TGCAGTGCTAGACCCGCGGAACACCCTCAAGAGACCCAGTACTTC
TRBV27	.	.	TRBJ2-7	CASSLHSSSYEQYF	TGTGCCAGCAGTTTACATTCTAGCTCCTACGAGCAGTACTTC
TRBV7-2	.	few	TRBJ2-5	CASSFDPGGGETQYF	TGTGCCAGCAGCTTCGATCCAGGGGGAGGGGAGACCCAGTACTTC
TRBV5-1	TRBD1	.	TRBJ2-5	CASSYRQGQETQYF	TGCGCCAGCAGCTATAGACAGGGGCAAGAGACCCAGTACTTC
TRBV2	.	.	TRBJ1-1	CASTPHGGESTEAFF	TGTGCCAGCACCCCACATGGGGGAGAAAGCACTGAAGCTTTCTTT
TRBV6-1	TRBD2	few	TRBJ2-1	CASSEEALAGSSYNEQFF	TGTGCCAGCAGTGAAGAAGCTCTAGCGGGGAGCTCCTACAATGAGCAGTTCTTC
TRBV3-1	.	few	TRBJ2-1	CASSPLTTSSYNEQFF	TGTGCCAGCAGCCCGCTAACTACAAGCTCCTACAATGAGCAGTTCTTC
TRBV9	.	.	TRBJ1-2	CASSPRAGSRGYTF	TGTGCCAGCAGCCCCCGTGCAGGGTCGAGGGGCTACACCTTC
TRBV24-1	TRBD2	.	TRBJ2-1	CATSDPGLAGARYNEQFF	TGTGCCACCAGTGATCCCGGACTAGCGGGAGCACGGTACAATGAGCAGTTCTTC
TRBV7-9	TRBD2	.	TRBJ2-7	CASSAGLAGGTSYEQYF	TGTGCCAGCAGCGCGGGACTAGCGGGAGGTACGTCCTACGAGCAGTACTTC
TRBV6-2/TRBV6-3	TRBD1	few	TRBJ1-1	CASSQDPRTGGYEAFF	TGTGCCAGCAGCCAAGACCCTCGGACAGGGGGATATGAAGCTTTCTTT
TRBV7-9	TRBD2	few	TRBJ2-7	CASSWTSGGAFYEQYF	TGTGCCAGCAGCTGGACTAGCGGGGGTGCCTTCTACGAGCAGTACTTC
TRBV12-3/TRBV12-4	.	few	TRBJ2-5	CASRWGPETQYF	TGTGCCAGCAGGTGGGGGCCGGAGACCCAGTACTTC
TRBV11-2	.	.	TRBJ2-7	CASSPTMGQYF	TGTGCCAGCAGCCCCACGATGGGGCAGTACTTC
TRBV15	TRBD2	.	TRBJ2-1	CATKPGLAGGPSNEQFF	TGTGCCACTAAACCGGGACTAGCGGGAGGGCCAAGTAATGAGCAGTTCTTC